Listed here is a single T cell receptor (beta chain). Antigen specificity is unknown. V was pared by 4 bases and J by 6 bases, with 7 bases of the junction left unmatched. Germline V gives CDR1 SGHTA, CDR2 FQGNSA. The CDR3 extends over 14 amino acids. These data belong to a study of post-analysis software for immune sequencing data. General study findings and limits: In patients, about five TRBV segments were more frequent than in controls, with TRBV5-6, TRBV5-1 and TRBV20-1 among them.

Every TCR beta cDNA library bore unique molecular identifiers. Via MiXCR, TCRdb re-called the PCR reads, giving one row per CDR3 protein. Of roughly 600,000 distinct CDR3 sequences detected, 44% appear once; the ten largest clones hold about 1.8%. The chain links TRBV7-2 to TRBJ2-7; TRBD2 agrees at 9 bases. The sample consisted of blood. The receptor was derived from a girl between 5 and 17 years old with multiple sclerosis. For the CDR3, the DNA is TGTGCCAGCAGCTGGACTAGCGCAATCGCCGAGCAGTACTTC. Encoded protein: CASSWTSAIAEQYF.